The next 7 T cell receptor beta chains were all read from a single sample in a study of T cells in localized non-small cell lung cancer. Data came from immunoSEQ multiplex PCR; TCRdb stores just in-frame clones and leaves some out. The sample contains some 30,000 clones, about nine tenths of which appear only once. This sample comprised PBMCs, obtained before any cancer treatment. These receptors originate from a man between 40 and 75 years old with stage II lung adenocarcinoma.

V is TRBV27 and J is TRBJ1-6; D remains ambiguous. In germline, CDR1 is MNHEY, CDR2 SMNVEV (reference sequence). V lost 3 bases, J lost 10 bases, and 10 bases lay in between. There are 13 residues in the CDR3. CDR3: CASSLVSFSPLHF. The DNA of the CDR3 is TGTGCCAGCAGTTTGGTTTCTTTCTCACCCCTCCACTTT.

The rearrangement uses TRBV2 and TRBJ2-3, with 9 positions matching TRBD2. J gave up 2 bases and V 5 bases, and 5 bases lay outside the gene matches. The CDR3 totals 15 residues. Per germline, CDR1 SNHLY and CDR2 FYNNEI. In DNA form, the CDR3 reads TGTGCCAGCAGTAAGACTAGCGGTCTCACAGATACGCAGTATTTT. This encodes CASSKTSGLTDTQYF.

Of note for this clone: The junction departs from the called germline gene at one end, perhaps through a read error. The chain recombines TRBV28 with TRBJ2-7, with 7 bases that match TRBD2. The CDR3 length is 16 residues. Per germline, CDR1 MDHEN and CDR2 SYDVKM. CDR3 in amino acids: CATSSPKGGRTYEQYF. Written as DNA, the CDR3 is TGTGCCACCAGTTCACCTAAGGGAGGGCGGACCTACGAGCAGTACTTC. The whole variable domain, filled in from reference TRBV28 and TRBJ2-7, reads DVKVTQSSRYLVKRTGEKVFLECVQDMDHENMFWYRQDPGLGLRLIYFSYDVKMKEKGDIPEGYSVSREKKERFSLILESASTNQTSMYLCATSSPKGGRTYEQYFGPGTRLTVT.

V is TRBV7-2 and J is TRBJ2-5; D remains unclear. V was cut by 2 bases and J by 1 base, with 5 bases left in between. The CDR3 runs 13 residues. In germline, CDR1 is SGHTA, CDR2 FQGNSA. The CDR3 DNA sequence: TGTGCCAGCAGCTTACCACTCCAAGAGACCCAGTACTTC. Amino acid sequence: CASSLPLQETQYF. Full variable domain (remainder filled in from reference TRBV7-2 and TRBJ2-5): GAGVSQSPSNKVTEKGKDVELRCDPISGHTALYWYRQSLGQGLEFLIYFQGNSAPDKSGLPSDRFSAERTGGSVSTLTIQRTQQEDSAVYLCASSLPLQETQYFGPGTRLLVL.

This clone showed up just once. The DNA of the CDR3 is TGTGCCAGTAAATCTACTAGATTTTCGAGGGAGACCCAGTACTTC. It translates to CASKSTRFSRETQYF. The chain links TRBV19 to TRBJ2-5; D might be TRBD2 (5 bases). Trimming removed 7 bases at V and 5 bases at J, with 20 bases between. The CDR3 spans 15 residues. CDR1 LNHDA and CDR2 SQIVND come from the germline V gene (reference sequence).

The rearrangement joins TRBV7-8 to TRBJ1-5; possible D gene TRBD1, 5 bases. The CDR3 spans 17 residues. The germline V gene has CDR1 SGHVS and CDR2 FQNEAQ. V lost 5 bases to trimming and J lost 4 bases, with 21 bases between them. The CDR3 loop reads CASSPRGTATYNQPQHF. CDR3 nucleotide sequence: TGTGCCAGCAGCCCCAGAGGGACCGCCACGTATAATCAGCCCCAGCATTTT.

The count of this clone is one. CDR3 sequence reads: CASSQVRELTQYF. CDR3 DNA sequence: TGCGCCAGCAGCCAAGTCAGGGAGCTTACGCAGTATTTT. The genes are TRBV4-3 and TRBJ2-3; the D gene could be TRBD1 or TRBD2 (5 bases each). Germline V gene data show CDR1 as LGHNA and CDR2 as YSLEER. CDR3 length: 13 amino acids. Trimming took off 1 base at V and 8 bases at J, with 10 bases between the two ends.